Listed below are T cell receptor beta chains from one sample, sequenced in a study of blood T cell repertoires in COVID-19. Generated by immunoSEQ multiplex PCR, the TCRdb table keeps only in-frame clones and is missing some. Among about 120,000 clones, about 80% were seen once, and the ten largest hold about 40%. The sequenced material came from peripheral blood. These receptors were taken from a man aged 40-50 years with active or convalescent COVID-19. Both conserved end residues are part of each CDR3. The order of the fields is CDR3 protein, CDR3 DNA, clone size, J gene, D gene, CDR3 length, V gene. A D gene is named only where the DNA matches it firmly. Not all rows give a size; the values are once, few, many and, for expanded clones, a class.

CSARREKLFF,TGCAGTGCGCGGCGGGAAAAACTGTTTTTT,-,TRBJ1-4,-,10,TRBV20-1
CASSLSAITNTGELFF,TGCGCCAGCAGCTTGTCCGCTATTACGAACACCGGGGAGCTGTTTTTT,-,TRBJ2-2,-,16,TRBV5-1
CSASGQGTLHF,TGCAGTGCTAGCGGCCAGGGGACCCTCCACTTT,-,TRBJ1-6,-,11,TRBV20-1
CASREATITGELFF,TGTGCCAGTAGGGAAGCGACGATCACCGGGGAGCTGTTTTTT,-,TRBJ2-2,-,14,TRBV19
CASSQGVRENTIYF,TGCGCCAGCAGCCAAGGGGTCCGGGAAAACACCATATATTTT,-,TRBJ1-3,-,14,TRBV4-3
CASSGGGAGYGYTF,TGTGCCAGCAGTGGAGGGGGCGCCGGCTATGGCTACACCTTC,-,TRBJ1-2,TRBD1,14,TRBV2
CASSLARAGYGYTF,TGTGCCAGCAGCTTAGCGCGAGCCGGGTATGGCTACACCTTC,few,TRBJ1-2,-,14,TRBV7-2
CASSQDGYGYGYTF,TGTGCCAGCAGCCAAGACGGGTACGGGTATGGCTACACCTTC,-,TRBJ1-2,-,14,TRBV3-1/TRBV3-2
CASSLGLTGGNGYTF,TGTGCCAGCAGCCTGGGTCTAACAGGGGGCAATGGCTACACCTTC,-,TRBJ1-2,TRBD1,15,TRBV4-2
CASSVDRAGANYGYTF,TGTGCCAGCAGCGTGGACAGGGCAGGGGCTAACTATGGCTACACCTTC,once,TRBJ1-2,TRBD1,16,TRBV5-4
CASSAGPADTQYF,TGTGCCAGTAGTGCGGGACCGGCAGATACGCAGTATTTT,once,TRBJ2-3,-,13,TRBV19
CASGQGYEQYF,TGTGCCTCAGGACAGGGGTACGAGCAGTACTTC,-,TRBJ2-7,TRBD1,11,TRBV30
CASSFGGGEQYF,TGTGCCAGCAGTTTTGGTGGCGGCGAGCAGTACTTC,-,TRBJ2-7,-,12,TRBV28
CASSGDLGWANVLTF,TGTGCCAGCAGCGGGGATCTGGGCTGGGCCAACGTCCTGACTTTC,-,TRBJ2-6,-,15,TRBV6-5
CASSSLREGVGIQYF,TGTGCCAGCAGCTCGCTACGGGAGGGGGTTGGCATTCAGTACTTC,-,TRBJ2-4,TRBD2,15,TRBV7-2
CASPDRNGFNYGYTF,TGTGCCAGCCCTGACAGGAATGGGTTCAACTATGGCTACACCTTC,-,TRBJ1-2,-,15,TRBV2
CASSAVGTGNRYGYTF,TGTGCCAGCAGCGCGGTTGGGACAGGGAATCGGTATGGCTACACCTTC,-,TRBJ1-2,TRBD1,16,TRBV9
CASSRGTSGGEELFF,TGTGCCAGCAGCCGAGGTACTAGCGGGGGAGAGGAGCTGTTTTTT,-,TRBJ2-2,TRBD2,15,TRBV4-2
CASSYSIGQGFHEQYF,TGTGCCAGCAGTTACTCGATTGGACAGGGTTTCCACGAGCAGTACTTC,-,TRBJ2-7,TRBD1,16,TRBV6-2/TRBV6-3
CASSPTTDIRTDTQYF,TGCGCCAGCAGCCCGACGACGGACATCAGGACAGATACGCAGTATTTT,once,TRBJ2-3,-,16,TRBV5-1
CASSIQDRANTEAFF,TGTGCCAGTAGTATACAAGACAGGGCTAACACTGAAGCTTTCTTT,-,TRBJ1-1,TRBD1,15,TRBV19
CASSERAPRAGTSGSKSGELFF,TGTGCCAGCAGTGAACGGGCCCCCCGAGCCGGGACTAGCGGGAGTAAATCCGGGGAGCTGTTTTTT,-,TRBJ2-2,TRBD2,22,TRBV6-1
CASRTGGQPLYEQYF,TGCGCCAGCAGAACCGGGGGGCAGCCCCTTTACGAGCAGTACTTC,few,TRBJ2-7,-,15,TRBV5-1
CSVEVGGSYEQYF,TGCAGCGTTGAAGTGGGGGGCTCCTACGAGCAGTACTTC,-,TRBJ2-7,-,13,TRBV29-1
CASSQGGPSNTEAFF,TGCGCCAGCAGCCAAGGGGGGCCCTCGAACACTGAAGCTTTCTTT,-,TRBJ1-1,-,15,TRBV4-1
CAATDNAGYEQYF,TGTGCCGCGACAGACAACGCCGGCTACGAGCAGTACTTC,-,TRBJ2-7,-,13,TRBV10-3
CASSYRPLGAEQYF,TGTGCCAGCAGTTACCGGCCCCTTGGGGCCGAGCAGTACTTC,few,TRBJ2-7,-,14,TRBV6-2/TRBV6-3
CASSSRRGVENTEAFF,TGTGCCAGCAGTTCAAGACGGGGGGTGGAGAACACTGAAGCTTTCTTT,-,TRBJ1-1,-,16,TRBV6-5